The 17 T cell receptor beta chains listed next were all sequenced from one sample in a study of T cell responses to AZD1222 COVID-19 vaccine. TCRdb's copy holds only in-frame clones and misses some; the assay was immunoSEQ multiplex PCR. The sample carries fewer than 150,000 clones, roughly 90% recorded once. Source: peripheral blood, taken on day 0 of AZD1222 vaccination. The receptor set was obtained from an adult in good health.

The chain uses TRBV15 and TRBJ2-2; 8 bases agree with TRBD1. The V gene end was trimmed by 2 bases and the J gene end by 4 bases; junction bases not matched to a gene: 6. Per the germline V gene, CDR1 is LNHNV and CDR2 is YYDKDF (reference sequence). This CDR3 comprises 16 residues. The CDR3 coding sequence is TGTGCCACCAGCAGACCTTGGACAGGGACCACCGGGGAGCTGTTTTTT. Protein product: CATSRPWTGTTGELFF.

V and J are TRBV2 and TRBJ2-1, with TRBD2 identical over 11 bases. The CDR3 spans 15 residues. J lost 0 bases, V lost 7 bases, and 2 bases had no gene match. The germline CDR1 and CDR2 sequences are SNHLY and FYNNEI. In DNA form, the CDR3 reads TGTGCCAGCACTACTAGCGGGAGCTCCTACAATGAGCAGTTCTTC. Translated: CASTTSGSSYNEQFF. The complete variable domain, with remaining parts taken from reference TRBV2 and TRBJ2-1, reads EPEVTQTPSHQVTQMGQEVILRCVPISNHLYFYWYRQILGQKVEFLVSFYNNEISEKSEIFDDQFSVERPDGSNFTLKIRSTKLEDSAMYFCASTTSGSSYNEQFFGPGTRLTVL.

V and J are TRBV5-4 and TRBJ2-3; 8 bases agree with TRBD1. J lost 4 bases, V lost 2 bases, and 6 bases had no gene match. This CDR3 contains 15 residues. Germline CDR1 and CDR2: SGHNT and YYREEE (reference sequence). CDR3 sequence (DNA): TGTGCCAGCAGCTTCAATCGACAGGGGCCAGATACGCAGTATTTT. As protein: CASSFNRQGPDTQYF.

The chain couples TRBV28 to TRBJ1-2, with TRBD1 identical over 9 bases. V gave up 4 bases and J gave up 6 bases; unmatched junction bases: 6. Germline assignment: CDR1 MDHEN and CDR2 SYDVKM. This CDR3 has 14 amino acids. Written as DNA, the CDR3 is TGTGCCAGCAGTTACCCTTGGGACAGGGATGGCTACACCTTC. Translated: CASSYPWDRDGYTF.

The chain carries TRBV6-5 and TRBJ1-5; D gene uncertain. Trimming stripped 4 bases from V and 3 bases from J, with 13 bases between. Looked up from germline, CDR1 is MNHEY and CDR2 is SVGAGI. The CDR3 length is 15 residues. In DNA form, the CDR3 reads TGTGCCAGCAGTTCCCCCGGGTCAGTCAATCAGCCCCAGCATTTT. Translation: CASSSPGSVNQPQHF.

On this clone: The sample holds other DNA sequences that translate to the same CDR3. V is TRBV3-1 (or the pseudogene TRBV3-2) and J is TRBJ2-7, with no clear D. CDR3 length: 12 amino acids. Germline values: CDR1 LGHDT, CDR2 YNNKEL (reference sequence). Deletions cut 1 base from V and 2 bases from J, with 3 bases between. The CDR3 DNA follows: TGTGCCAGCAGCCAAGGGCCCTACGAGCAGTACTTC. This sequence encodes CASSQGPYEQYF.

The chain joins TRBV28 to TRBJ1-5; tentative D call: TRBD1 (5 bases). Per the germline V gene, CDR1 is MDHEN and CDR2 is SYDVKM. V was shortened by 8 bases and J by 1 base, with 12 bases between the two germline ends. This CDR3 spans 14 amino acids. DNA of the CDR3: TGTGCCAGCGGCGGGGGAGTCAGCAATCAGCCCCAGCATTTT. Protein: CASGGGVSNQPQHF. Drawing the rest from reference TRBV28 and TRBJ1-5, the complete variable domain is DVKVTQSSRYLVKRTGEKVFLECVQDMDHENMFWYRQDPGLGLRLIYFSYDVKMKEKGDIPEGYSVSREKKERFSLILESASTNQTSMYLCASGGGVSNQPQHFGDGTRLSIL.

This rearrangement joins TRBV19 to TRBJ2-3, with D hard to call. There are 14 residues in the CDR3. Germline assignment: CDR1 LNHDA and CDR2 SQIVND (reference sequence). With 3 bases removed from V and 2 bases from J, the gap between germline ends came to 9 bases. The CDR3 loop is CASSMVGFTDTQYF. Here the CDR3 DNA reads TGTGCCAGTAGTATGGTTGGGTTCACAGATACGCAGTATTTT.

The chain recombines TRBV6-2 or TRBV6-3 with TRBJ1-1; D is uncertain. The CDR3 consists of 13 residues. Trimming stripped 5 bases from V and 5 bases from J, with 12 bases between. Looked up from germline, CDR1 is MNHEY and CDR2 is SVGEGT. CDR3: CASSLDGTTEAFF. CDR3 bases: TGTGCCAGCAGTCTGGACGGCACTACTGAAGCTTTCTTT.

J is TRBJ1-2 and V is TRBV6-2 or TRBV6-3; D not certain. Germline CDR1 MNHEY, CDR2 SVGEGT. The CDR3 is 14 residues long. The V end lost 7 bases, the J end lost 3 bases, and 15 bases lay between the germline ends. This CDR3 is CASIPGSFYYGYTF. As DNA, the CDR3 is TGTGCCAGCATCCCCGGGAGTTTCTACTATGGCTACACCTTC.

CDR3 bases: TGTGCTAGTGGTCCTAGGGGGTATGGCTACACCTTC. Translated: CASGPRGYGYTF. The V and J genes are TRBV12-5 and TRBJ1-2, with a tentative D call TRBD1 (6 bases). Trimming removed 5 bases from V and 5 bases from J, with 9 bases in between. Germline V gene data show CDR1 as LGHNT and CDR2 as FRNRAP. The CDR3 loop spans 12 amino acids.

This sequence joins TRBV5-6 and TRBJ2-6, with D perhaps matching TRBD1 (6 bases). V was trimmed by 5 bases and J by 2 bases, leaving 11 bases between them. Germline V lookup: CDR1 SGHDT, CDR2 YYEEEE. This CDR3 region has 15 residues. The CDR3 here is CASRTTGTGANVLTF. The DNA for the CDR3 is TGTGCCAGCAGGACTACAGGGACTGGGGCCAACGTCCTGACTTTC.

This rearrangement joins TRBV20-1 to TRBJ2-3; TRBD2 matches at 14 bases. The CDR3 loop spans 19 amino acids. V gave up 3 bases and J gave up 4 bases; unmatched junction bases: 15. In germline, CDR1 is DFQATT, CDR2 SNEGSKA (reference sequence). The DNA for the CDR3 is TGCAGTGCTAGTCCTTGGGAGACTAGCGGGAGGGGGTCCCCAGATACGCAGTATTTT. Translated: CSASPWETSGRGSPDTQYF.

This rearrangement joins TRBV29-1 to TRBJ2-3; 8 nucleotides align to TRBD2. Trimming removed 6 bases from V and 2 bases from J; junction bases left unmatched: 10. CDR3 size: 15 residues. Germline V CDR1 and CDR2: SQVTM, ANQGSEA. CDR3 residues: CSVGLVSGDTDTQYF. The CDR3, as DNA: TGCAGCGTCGGTTTAGTTAGCGGGGACACAGATACGCAGTATTTT.

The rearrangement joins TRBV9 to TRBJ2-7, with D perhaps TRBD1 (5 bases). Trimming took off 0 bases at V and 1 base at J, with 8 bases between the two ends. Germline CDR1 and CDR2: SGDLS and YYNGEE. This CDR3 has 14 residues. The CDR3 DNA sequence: TGTGCCAGCAGCGTAGCCGACAGTTCCTACGAGCAGTACTTC. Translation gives CASSVADSSYEQYF.

The CDR3 loop is CASSPGTWQPQHF. In DNA form, the CDR3 reads TGTGCCAGCAGCCCCGGGACTTGGCAGCCCCAGCATTTT. The gene calls are TRBV7-2 and TRBJ1-5; a weak D match, TRBD1 (5 bases). V was shortened by 5 bases and J by 7 bases, with 12 bases between the two germline ends. Germline assignment: CDR1 SGHTA and CDR2 FQGNSA. This CDR3 spans 13 amino acids. The variable domain in full, completed from reference TRBV7-2 and TRBJ1-5, reads GAGVSQSPSNKVTEKGKDVELRCDPISGHTALYWYRQSLGQGLEFLIYFQGNSAPDKSGLPSDRFSAERTGGSVSTLTIQRTQQEDSAVYLCASSPGTWQPQHFGDGTRLSIL.

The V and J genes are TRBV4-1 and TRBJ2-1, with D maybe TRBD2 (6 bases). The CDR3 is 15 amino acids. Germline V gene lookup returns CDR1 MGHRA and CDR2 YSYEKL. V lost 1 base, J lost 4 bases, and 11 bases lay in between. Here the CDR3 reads CASSQASGTYNEQFF. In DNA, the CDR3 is TGCGCCAGCAGCCAAGCCTCCGGGACTTACAATGAGCAGTTCTTC.